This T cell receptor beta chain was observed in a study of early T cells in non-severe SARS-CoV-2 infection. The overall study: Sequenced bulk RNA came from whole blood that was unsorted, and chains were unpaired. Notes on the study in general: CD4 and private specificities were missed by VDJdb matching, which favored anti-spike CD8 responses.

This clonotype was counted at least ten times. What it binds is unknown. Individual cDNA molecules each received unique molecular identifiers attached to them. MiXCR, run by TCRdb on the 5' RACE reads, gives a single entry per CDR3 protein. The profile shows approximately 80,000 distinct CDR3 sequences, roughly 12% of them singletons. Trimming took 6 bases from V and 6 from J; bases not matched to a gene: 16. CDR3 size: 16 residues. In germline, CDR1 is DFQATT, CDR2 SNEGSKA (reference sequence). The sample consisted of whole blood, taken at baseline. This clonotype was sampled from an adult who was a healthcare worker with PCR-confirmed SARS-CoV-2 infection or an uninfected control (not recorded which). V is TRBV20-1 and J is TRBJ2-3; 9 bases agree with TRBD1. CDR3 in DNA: TGCAGTGCCCCTAAACCCGGGACAGGGATCGGCGATACGCAGTATTTT. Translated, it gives CSAPKPGTGIGDTQYF.